A single T cell receptor beta chain is shown here with its context. This CDR3 contains 15 residues. Germline V gene data show CDR1 as MNHNS and CDR2 as SASEGT. The V segment lost 6 bases and the J segment 3 bases; nucleotides outside the gene matches: 5. This entry comes from a study of cytomegalovirus exposure and HLA in healthy donors. A multiplex PCR was run with 60 Vbeta primers and 13 Jbeta primers. Generated by immunoSEQ multiplex PCR, the TCRdb table keeps only in-frame clones and is missing some. The sample has 200,000 to 250,000 clones; around 79% are singletons. This chain uses TRBV6-1 with TRBJ2-3, with 11 bases lining up with TRBD1. The receptor was derived from a girl aged 2-15 years in good health and CMV-seronegative. Sample: PBMCs. Here the CDR3 reads CASSRTGGATDTQYF. The DNA of the CDR3 is TGTGCCAGCAGCCGGACAGGGGGCGCGACAGATACGCAGTATTTT.